Listed here are 10 T cell receptor beta chains from one sample, sequenced in a study of control samples from healthy donors and cancer patients. The data were produced by immunoSEQ multiplex PCR, yet TCRdb's version contains in-frame clones alone and is incomplete. This sample has 150,000 or so clones, with about 86% found just once. The sample was blood. These receptors all come from a young man in good health.

The chain couples TRBV19 to TRBJ1-3, with TRBD1 as a possible D gene (5 bases). Germline V gives CDR1 LNHDA, CDR2 SQIVND (reference sequence). Trimming pared 7 bases from V and 4 bases from J, leaving 14 bases between. The CDR3 has 14 residues. The CDR3: CASTQPGRGNTIYF. DNA for the CDR3: TGTGCCAGTACCCAGCCAGGGAGGGGAAACACCATATATTTT.

This chain links TRBV28 with TRBJ2-7; the match to TRBD2 covers 10 bases. This CDR3 comprises 15 residues. CDR1 and CDR2 from the germline V gene are MDHEN and SYDVKM. With V trimmed by 7 bases and J by 7 bases, 13 bases remained unmatched. The CDR3, as DNA: TGTGCCAGCAAGCCAGCGGGGGGGATTTCTTGGGAGCAGTACTTC. This gives the protein CASKPAGGISWEQYF. Combining the CDR3 with reference TRBV28 and TRBJ2-7 gives the whole variable domain DVKVTQSSRYLVKRTGEKVFLECVQDMDHENMFWYRQDPGLGLRLIYFSYDVKMKEKGDIPEGYSVSREKKERFSLILESASTNQTSMYLCASKPAGGISWEQYFGPGTRLTVT.

This clone was seen a single time. The chain recombines TRBV10-3 with TRBJ2-7; 8 bases are a match to TRBD2. V lost 0 bases, J lost 6 bases, and 7 bases stayed unmatched. The germline V gene has CDR1 ENHRY and CDR2 SYGVKD. The CDR3 loop spans 15 amino acids. The CDR3 here is CAISESASGPPEQYF. The CDR3 nucleotides are TGTGCCATCAGTGAGTCCGCTAGCGGGCCACCCGAGCAGTACTTC.

J is TRBJ2-5 and V is TRBV28; 9 nucleotides agree with TRBD2. CDR1 and CDR2 from the germline V gene are MDHEN and SYDVKM. V gave up 7 bases and J gave up 4 bases; unmatched junction bases: 1. The CDR3 runs to 12 residues. In DNA form, the CDR3 reads TGTGCCAGCATGCGGGGGGGAGAGACCCAGTACTTC. This sequence encodes CASMRGGETQYF.

The chain recombines TRBV19 with TRBJ1-3; weak D call: TRBD1 (6 bases). Trimming pared 8 bases from V and 2 bases from J, leaving 13 bases between. In germline, CDR1 is LNHDA, CDR2 SQIVND (reference sequence). The CDR3 is made up of 14 amino acids. CDR3 bases: TGTGCCAGTGAGTTGGGGGCAGCTGGAAACACCATATATTTT. Its translation: CASELGAAGNTIYF.

This sequence joins TRBV5-1 and TRBJ2-1; no firm D call. The CDR3 has 12 residues. Germline CDR1 and CDR2: SGHRS and YFSETQ. V lost 4 bases and J 8 bases, leaving 10 bases between the germline ends. CDR3 sequence: CASSRTLDEQFF. CDR3 DNA: TGCGCCAGCAGCCGCACCCTAGATGAGCAGTTCTTC. Drawing the rest from reference TRBV5-1 and TRBJ2-1, the complete variable domain is KAGVTQTPRYLIKTRGQQVTLSCSPISGHRSVSWYQQTPGQGLQFLFEYFSETQRNKGNFPGRFSGRQFSNSRSEMNVSTLELGDSALYLCASSRTLDEQFFGPGTRLTVL.

This chain joins TRBV6-6 and TRBJ2-1, with 8 bases lining up with TRBD2. Germline CDR1 is MNHNY and CDR2 is SVGAGI (reference sequence). CDR3 size: 14 residues. The V segment lost 3 bases and the J segment 6 bases; nucleotides outside the gene matches: 4. CDR3: CASSYGAGANEQFF. The CDR3 region has the DNA TGTGCCAGCAGTTATGGAGCGGGGGCCAATGAGCAGTTCTTC.

This clone was seen a single time. V and J are TRBV6-6 and TRBJ2-7; D possibly corresponds to TRBD2 (6 bases). Germline V gives CDR1 MNHNY, CDR2 SVGAGI (reference sequence). The CDR3 is 14 amino acids. Deletions cut 6 bases from V and 0 bases from J, with 12 bases between. In DNA form, the CDR3 reads TGTGCCAGCAGGGTAGCGGTTAGCTCCTACGAGCAGTACTTC. Protein product: CASRVAVSSYEQYF.

V usage is TRBV5-4 and J usage is TRBJ2-6; perhaps TRBD2 as D (5 bases). The ends were cut back, 3 bases at V and 0 bases at J, with 10 bases in the middle. CDR1 and CDR2 (germline): SGHNT, YYREEE (reference sequence). The CDR3 sequence is 16 residues long. CDR3 loop: CASSSEEASGANVLTF. CDR3 bases: TGTGCCAGCAGCTCCGAGGAGGCCTCTGGGGCCAACGTCCTGACTTTC.

The chain uses TRBV28 and TRBJ2-1, with a weak D call TRBD2 (7 bases). Per germline, CDR1 MDHEN and CDR2 SYDVKM. Trimming removed 6 bases from V and 0 bases from J, with 12 bases in between. The CDR3 length is 15 residues. CDR3 coding DNA: TGTGCCAGCAGGGGAGGGGGGGCCTCCTACAATGAGCAGTTCTTC. It translates to CASRGGGASYNEQFF. Based on the CDR3 plus reference TRBV28 and TRBJ2-1, the full variable domain is DVKVTQSSRYLVKRTGEKVFLECVQDMDHENMFWYRQDPGLGLRLIYFSYDVKMKEKGDIPEGYSVSREKKERFSLILESASTNQTSMYLCASRGGGASYNEQFFGPGTRLTVL.